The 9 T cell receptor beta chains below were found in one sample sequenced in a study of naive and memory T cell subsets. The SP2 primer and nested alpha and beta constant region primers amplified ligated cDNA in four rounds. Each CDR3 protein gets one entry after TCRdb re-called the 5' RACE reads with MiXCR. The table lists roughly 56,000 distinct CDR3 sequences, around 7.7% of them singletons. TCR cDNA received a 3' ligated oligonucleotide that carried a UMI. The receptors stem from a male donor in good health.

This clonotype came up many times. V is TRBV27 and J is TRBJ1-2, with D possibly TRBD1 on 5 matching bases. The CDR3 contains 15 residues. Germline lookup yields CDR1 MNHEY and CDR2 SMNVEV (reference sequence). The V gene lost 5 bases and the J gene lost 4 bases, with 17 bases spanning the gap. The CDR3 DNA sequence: TGTGCCAGCAGTCGAGGGACCATAGGTAGCTATGGCTACACCTTC. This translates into CASSRGTIGSYGYTF.

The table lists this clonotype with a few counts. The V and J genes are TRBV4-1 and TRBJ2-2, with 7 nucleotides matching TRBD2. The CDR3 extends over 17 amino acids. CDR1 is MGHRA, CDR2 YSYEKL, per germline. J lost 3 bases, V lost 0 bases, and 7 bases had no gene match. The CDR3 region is CASSQDPGGLDTGELFF. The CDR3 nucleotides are TGCGCCAGCAGCCAAGATCCGGGGGGTTTAGACACCGGGGAGCTGTTTTTT.

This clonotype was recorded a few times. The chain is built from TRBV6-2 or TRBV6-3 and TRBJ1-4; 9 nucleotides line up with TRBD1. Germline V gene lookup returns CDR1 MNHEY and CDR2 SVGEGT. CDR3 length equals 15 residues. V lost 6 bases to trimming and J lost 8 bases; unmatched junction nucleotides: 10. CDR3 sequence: CASRLPGQGREKLFF. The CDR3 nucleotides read TGTGCCAGCAGGTTGCCGGGACAGGGACGGGAAAAACTGTTTTTT.

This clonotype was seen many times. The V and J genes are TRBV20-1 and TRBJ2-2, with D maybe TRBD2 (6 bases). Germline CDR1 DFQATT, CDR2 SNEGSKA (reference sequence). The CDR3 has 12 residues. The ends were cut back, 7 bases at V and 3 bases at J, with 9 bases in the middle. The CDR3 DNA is TGCAGTGTGTGGGGGGACACCGGGGAGCTGTTTTTT. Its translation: CSVWGDTGELFF.

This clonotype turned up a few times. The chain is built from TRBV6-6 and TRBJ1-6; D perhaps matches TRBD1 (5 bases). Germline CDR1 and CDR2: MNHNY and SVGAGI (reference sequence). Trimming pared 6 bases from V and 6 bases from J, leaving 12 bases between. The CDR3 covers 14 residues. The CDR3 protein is CASRGDSINSPLHF. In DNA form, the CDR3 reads TGTGCCAGCAGAGGCGACAGCATTAATTCACCCCTCCACTTT.

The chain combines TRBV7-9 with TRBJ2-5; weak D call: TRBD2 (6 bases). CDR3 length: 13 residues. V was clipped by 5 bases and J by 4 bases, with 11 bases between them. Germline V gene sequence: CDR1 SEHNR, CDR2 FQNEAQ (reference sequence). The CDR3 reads CASSPGLPETQYF. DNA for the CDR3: TGTGCCAGCAGCCCGGGACTCCCAGAGACCCAGTACTTC. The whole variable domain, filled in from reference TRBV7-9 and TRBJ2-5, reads DTGVSQNPRHKITKRGQNVTFRCDPISEHNRLYWYRQTLGQGPEFLTYFQNEAQLEKSRLLSDRFSAERPKGSFSTLEIQRTEQGDSAMYLCASSPGLPETQYFGPGTRLLVL.

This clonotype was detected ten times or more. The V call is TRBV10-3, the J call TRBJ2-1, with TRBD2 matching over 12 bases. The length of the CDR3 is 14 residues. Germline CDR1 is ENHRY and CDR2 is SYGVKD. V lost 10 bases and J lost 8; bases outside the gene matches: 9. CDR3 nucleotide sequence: TGTGCCACCTACTCGGGACTAGCGGGCGATGAGCAGTTCTTC. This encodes CATYSGLAGDEQFF.

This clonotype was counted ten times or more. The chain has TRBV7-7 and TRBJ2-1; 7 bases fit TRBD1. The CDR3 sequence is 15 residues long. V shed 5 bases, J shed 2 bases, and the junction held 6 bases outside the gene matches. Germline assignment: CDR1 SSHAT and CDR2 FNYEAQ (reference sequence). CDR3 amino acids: CASSIGQGAYNEQFF. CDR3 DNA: TGTGCCAGCAGCATAGGGCAGGGGGCCTACAATGAGCAGTTCTTC.

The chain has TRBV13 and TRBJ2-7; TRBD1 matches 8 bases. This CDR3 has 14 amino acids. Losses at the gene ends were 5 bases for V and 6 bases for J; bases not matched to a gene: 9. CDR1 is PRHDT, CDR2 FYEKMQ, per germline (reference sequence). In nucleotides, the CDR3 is TGTGCCAGCAGCCTCGACAGGGGCCGGGTCGAGCAGTACTTC. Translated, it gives CASSLDRGRVEQYF.